A selection of T cell receptor beta chains follows, all from one sample in a study of T-cell reconstitution after alpha-beta-depleted transplantation in children. TCRdb analysed the PCR reads with MiXCR anew, one entry per CDR3 protein. This sample has a few hundred thousand distinct CDR3 sequences, with roughly 11% found just once. The input for sequencing was peripheral blood, taken 180 days after TCRalphabeta/CD19-depleted stem cell transplant. Receptors originate from a male patient aged 2 to 10 who had a stem cell transplant for chronic granulomatous disease, so the T cells may come from the graft donor. Each CDR3 is given with its conserved first and last residue.

CDR3 protein: CASSSGTSGQTQYF
J gene: TRBJ2-5
V gene: TRBV5-1

CDR3 protein: CASSLGDTALYEQYF
J gene: TRBJ2-7
V gene: TRBV28

CDR3 protein: CASSWGGRGNQETQYF
J gene: TRBJ2-5
V gene: TRBV5-1

CDR3 protein: CGGWTEAFF
J gene: TRBJ1-1
V gene: TRBV5-1

CDR3 protein: CSVVPDRGLNNEQFF
J gene: TRBJ2-1
V gene: TRBV29-1

CDR3 protein: CASSKVIGDRLRAIPYNEQFF
J gene: TRBJ2-1
V gene: TRBV21-1

CDR3 protein: CASSVEAGRYTDTQYF
J gene: TRBJ2-3
V gene: TRBV9

CDR3 protein: CASSLVRRMATPSTDTQYF
J gene: TRBJ2-3
V gene: TRBV5-1

CDR3 protein: CASSQTRGYEQYF
J gene: TRBJ2-7
V gene: TRBV10-2

CDR3 protein: CASRKNGEQYF
J gene: TRBJ2-7
V gene: TRBV12-3/TRBV12-4

CDR3 protein: CASSLMGADYEQYF
J gene: TRBJ2-7
V gene: TRBV5-1

CDR3 protein: CSAPRDRSEAFF
J gene: TRBJ1-1
V gene: TRBV20-1

CDR3 protein: CASSRPGQPYEQYF
J gene: TRBJ2-7
V gene: TRBV12-3/TRBV12-4

CDR3 protein: CASSLTTINTGELFF
J gene: TRBJ2-2
V gene: TRBV27

CDR3 protein: CASSYRAGIVNEQYF
J gene: TRBJ2-7
V gene: TRBV6-2/TRBV6-3

CDR3 protein: CASSRTSVYNEQFF
J gene: TRBJ2-1
V gene: TRBV5-1

CDR3 protein: CASSMGLANEQFF
J gene: TRBJ2-1
V gene: TRBV5-1

CDR3 protein: CASSLTGENTGELFF
J gene: TRBJ2-2
V gene: TRBV2

CDR3 protein: CAITSLLAVFRYEQYF
J gene: TRBJ2-7
V gene: TRBV10-3

CDR3 protein: CSANAGTSRQETQYF
J gene: TRBJ2-5
V gene: TRBV20-1

CDR3 protein: CASKGFGGVKFF
J gene: TRBJ2-1
V gene: TRBV6-2/TRBV6-3

CDR3 protein: CASSYVNPGQARINEQYF
J gene: TRBJ2-7
V gene: TRBV6-2/TRBV6-3

CDR3 protein: CASNLNGQGKGYTF
J gene: TRBJ1-2
V gene: TRBV28

CDR3 protein: CASKDGAMGGGQSF
J gene: TRBJ2-1
V gene: TRBV2

CDR3 protein: CARSVWGSYEQYF
J gene: TRBJ2-7
V gene: TRBV4-2

CDR3 protein: CSATTGARQPQHF
J gene: TRBJ1-5
V gene: TRBV20-1

CDR3 protein: CASSRPRREQFF
J gene: TRBJ2-1
V gene: TRBV7-8

CDR3 protein: CASSQVERAGQETQYF
J gene: TRBJ2-5
V gene: TRBV4-2

CDR3 protein: CSARRGSYEQYF
J gene: TRBJ2-7
V gene: TRBV20-1

CDR3 protein: CSASPLAGAADTQYF
J gene: TRBJ2-3
V gene: TRBV20-1

CDR3 protein: CASSSRTVPETQYF
J gene: TRBJ2-5
V gene: TRBV5-1

CDR3 protein: CASSFGLGLAGFSYNEQFF
J gene: TRBJ2-1
V gene: TRBV28

CDR3 protein: CSAREGRAPYEQYF
J gene: TRBJ2-7
V gene: TRBV20-1

CDR3 protein: CATRETGRSYNEQFF
J gene: TRBJ2-1
V gene: TRBV12-3/TRBV12-4

CDR3 protein: CASLSPWYEQYF
J gene: TRBJ2-7
V gene: TRBV6-2/TRBV6-3

CDR3 protein: CASSPRIGVGANVLTF
J gene: TRBJ2-6
V gene: TRBV18

CDR3 protein: CASSLVTGDYGYTF
J gene: TRBJ1-2
V gene: TRBV5-1

CDR3 protein: CASSDRANTGELFF
J gene: TRBJ2-2
V gene: TRBV7-2

CDR3 protein: CASSYSVNTGELFF
J gene: TRBJ2-2
V gene: TRBV12-3/TRBV12-4